This T cell receptor (beta chain) derives from a study of OX40 agonist ivuxolimab in advanced cancers. The study, taken as a whole, reports: Expanded clones tended on average to be more numerous among CD8+ T cells than CD4+.

Germline V lookup: CDR1 MNHEY, CDR2 SVGAGI. The CDR3 is made up of 15 amino acids. The V segment lost 0 bases and the J segment 4 bases; nucleotides outside the gene matches: 4. Assay: immunoSEQ multiplex PCR; the TCRdb copy retains only in-frame clones and omits some. The sample has tens of thousands of clones; roughly 84% are singletons. Regarding this clone: As yet, its antigen is unknown.

This sequence originates from an adult with an advanced solid tumor such as melanoma, head and neck, liver or kidney cancer. The sample was CD4+ or CD8+ T cells sorted from blood, taken in a trial of the OX40 agonist ivuxolimab. This chain joins TRBV6-5 and TRBJ2-7; 9 nucleotides match TRBD1. CDR3 protein: CASSYSTGGMYEQYF. DNA of the CDR3: TGTGCCAGCAGTTACTCGACAGGGGGGATGTACGAGCAGTACTTC.